The text below deals with one TCR beta chain. The age range of participants was about 18 to 100 years, with residence in about two dozen US areas. Each participant's cohort was designated according to participant-reported clinical history. The CDR3 has 17 amino acids. Per the germline V gene, CDR1 is SGHTA and CDR2 is FQGNSA. V lost 1 base and J lost 4; bases outside the gene matches: 6. This specimen comes from a study of blood T cell repertoires in COVID-19. Original analysis: Counts of nucleated cells, estimated from reference gene primer amplification, were obtained. Generated by immunoSEQ multiplex PCR, the TCRdb table keeps only in-frame clones and is missing some. The V and J calls and clone size were taken over from that table, and D and trimming were inferred from the DNA. The table records approximately 140,000 clones, over 70% of them present only once.

The sequence was collected from a man aged 50 to 59 in a cohort exposed to, infected with or recovered from COVID-19 (not recorded which). The sample consisted of PBMCs or T cells enriched from blood (not recorded which). The chain uses TRBV7-2 and TRBJ2-1, with 11 bases identical to TRBD2. DNA of the CDR3: TGTGCCAGCAGCTTAGAGTTCTCTAGCGGGGGGTACAATGAGCAGTTCTTC. It yields the protein CASSLEFSSGGYNEQFF.